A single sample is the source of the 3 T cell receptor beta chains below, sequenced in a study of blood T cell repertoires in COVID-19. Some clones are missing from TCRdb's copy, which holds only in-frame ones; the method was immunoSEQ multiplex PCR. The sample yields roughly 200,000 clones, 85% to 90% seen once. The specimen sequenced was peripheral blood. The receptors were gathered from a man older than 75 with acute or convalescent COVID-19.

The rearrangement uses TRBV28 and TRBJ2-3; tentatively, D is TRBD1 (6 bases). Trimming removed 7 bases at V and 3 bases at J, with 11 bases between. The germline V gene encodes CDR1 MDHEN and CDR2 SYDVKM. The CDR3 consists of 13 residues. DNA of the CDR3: TGTGCCAGCACCACAGGGTATACAGATACGCAGTATTTT. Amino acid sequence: CASTTGYTDTQYF.

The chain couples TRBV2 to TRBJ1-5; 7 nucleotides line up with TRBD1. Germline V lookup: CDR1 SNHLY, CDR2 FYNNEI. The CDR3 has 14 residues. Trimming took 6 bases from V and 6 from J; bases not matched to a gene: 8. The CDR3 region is CASSPTGFSQPQHF. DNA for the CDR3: TGTGCCAGCAGCCCGACAGGGTTCAGTCAGCCCCAGCATTTT.

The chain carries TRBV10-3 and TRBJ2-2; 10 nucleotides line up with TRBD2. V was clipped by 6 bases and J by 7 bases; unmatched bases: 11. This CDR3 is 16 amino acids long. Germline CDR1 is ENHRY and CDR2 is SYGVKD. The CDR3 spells CAIRDTSGIFFGELFF. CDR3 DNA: TGTGCCATCAGGGATACTAGCGGGATATTCTTCGGGGAGCTGTTTTTT.